The 18 T cell receptor beta chains listed next were all sequenced from one sample in a study of T cell clonotyping in hematopoietic cell transplantation. Libraries were prepared by immunoSEQ multiplex PCR; TCRdb keeps only in-frame clonotypes and omits some of them. The sample records 3,700 or so clones, around 95% being singletons. The sample consisted of PBMCs, taken 30 days after allogeneic stem cell transplant. Receptor source: a male patient between 45 and 60 years old who had an allogeneic stem cell transplant from a related donor, so the T cells may come from the graft donor. Some clones in this sample may be carry-over from other donors' samples.

The chain has TRBV7-8 and TRBJ2-7, with a weak D call TRBD1 (6 bases). Germline V lookup: CDR1 SGHVS, CDR2 FQNEAQ. The CDR3 has 13 residues. Trimming removed 4 bases from V and 3 bases from J, with 10 bases in between. The CDR3 is CASSSDRYYEQYF. The CDR3 DNA reads as TGTGCCAGCAGCTCCGACAGGTACTACGAGCAGTACTTC.

This chain connects TRBV5-1 to TRBJ2-6; D ambiguous. CDR3 length equals 13 residues. The V end lost 0 bases, the J end lost 4 bases, and 2 bases lay between the germline ends. Germline assignment: CDR1 SGHRS and CDR2 YFSETQ. This CDR3 is CASSLEGANVLTF. The CDR3 DNA reads TGCGCCAGCAGCTTGGAGGGGGCCAACGTCCTGACTTTC.

J is TRBJ1-1 and V is TRBV5-5; D might be TRBD1 (5 bases). Germline lookup yields CDR1 SGHKS and CDR2 YYEKEE (reference sequence). Trimming cost V 0 bases and J 11 bases, with 11 bases left between them. The CDR3 contains 12 residues. CDR3 protein: CASSLAEGRAFF. The DNA of the CDR3 is TGTGCCAGCAGCTTGGCCGAGGGGAGGGCTTTCTTT.

In DNA, the CDR3 is TGTGCCAGCAGCAGGCAGTCGACAGATACGCAGTATTTT. Protein product: CASSRQSTDTQYF. The chain recombines TRBV6-5 with TRBJ2-3; D unclear. Germline CDR1 is MNHEY and CDR2 is SVGAGI. The length of the CDR3 is 13 residues. Trimming left V 6 bases short and J 3 bases short, with 10 bases between.

CDR3 bases: TGTGCCATCAGTGAGTCAGGGGGAGAGGTACAAGAGACCCAGTACTTC. Translated, it gives CAISESGGEVQETQYF. The chain employs TRBV10-3 and TRBJ2-5, with D possibly being TRBD1 (6 bases). V lost 0 bases and J 2 bases, leaving 13 bases between the germline ends. This CDR3 has 16 amino acids. Germline assignment: CDR1 ENHRY and CDR2 SYGVKD.

V gene TRBV6-6 combines with J gene TRBJ2-3, with TRBD2 as a possible D gene (6 bases). CDR1 and CDR2 (germline): MNHNY, SVGAGI (reference sequence). The CDR3 loop spans 12 amino acids. V lost 10 bases to trimming and J lost 3 bases, with 11 bases between them. CDR3: CATGVYTDTQYF. The CDR3, as DNA: TGTGCCACGGGGGTATATACAGATACGCAGTATTTT.

This chain uses TRBV4-2 with TRBJ2-7; perhaps TRBD1 as D (5 bases). V lost 5 bases and J 1 base, leaving 15 bases between the germline ends. The CDR3 has 15 residues. In germline, CDR1 is LGHNA, CDR2 YNFKEQ. The CDR3 nucleotides are TGTGCCAGCAGCGAGACCCTTGGGGCATCCTACGAGCAGTACTTC. Its protein is CASSETLGASYEQYF.

This chain joins TRBV9 and TRBJ1-2; TRBD1 agrees at 9 bases. This CDR3 is 16 amino acids long. Germline V gene lookup returns CDR1 SGDLS and CDR2 YYNGEE. J gave up 7 bases and V 4 bases, and 14 bases lay outside the gene matches. CDR3 sequence reads: CASSNRDRVGLGGYTF. CDR3 nucleotides: TGTGCCAGCAGCAACCGGGACAGGGTGGGTTTGGGTGGCTACACCTTC.

The V gene is TRBV19, the J gene TRBJ1-5; D gene uncertain. This CDR3 is 19 amino acids long. With 1 base removed from V and 4 bases from J, the gap between germline ends came to 23 bases. Germline V gene sequence: CDR1 LNHDA, CDR2 SQIVND (reference sequence). CDR3 DNA: TGTGCCAGTAGTATAGGGGCTGCGCGGGCCATCCTGACTAATCAGCCCCAGCATTTT. This gives the protein CASSIGAARAILTNQPQHF.

The genes are TRBV14 and TRBJ1-6; D is undetermined. Germline V gene sequence: CDR1 SGHDN, CDR2 FVKESK. The length of the CDR3 is 12 residues. Trimming took off 5 bases at V and 6 bases at J, with 5 bases between the two ends. The CDR3 bases are TGTGCCAGCAGCGACTCTAATTCACCCCTCCACTTT. Protein product: CASSDSNSPLHF.

V is TRBV29-1 and J is TRBJ2-1; D might be TRBD2 (5 bases). CDR3 length equals 14 residues. V gave up 6 bases and J gave up 3 bases, with 15 bases separating them. Looked up from germline, CDR1 is SQVTM and CDR2 is ANQGSEA. CDR3 amino acids: CSVARSGNYNEQFF. In DNA form, the CDR3 reads TGCAGCGTGGCGAGGTCGGGGAACTACAATGAGCAGTTCTTC.

This chain connects TRBV2 to TRBJ2-7, with D possibly being TRBD1 or TRBD2 (5 bases each). The CDR3 runs to 14 residues. Trimming left V 7 bases short and J 3 bases short, with 16 bases between. Germline V lookup: CDR1 SNHLY, CDR2 FYNNEI. This CDR3 is CASKRDRRYYEQYF. The CDR3 DNA sequence: TGTGCCAGCAAAAGGGACCGACGATACTACGAGCAGTACTTC.

This clone was recorded a few times. The V call is TRBV6-1, the J call TRBJ2-2, with 10 bases aligning to TRBD2. Germline V gene sequence: CDR1 MNHNS, CDR2 SASEGT. The trim removed 4 bases at V and 6 bases at J, leaving 5 bases unmatched. This CDR3 is built from 15 residues. The CDR3 DNA sequence: TGTGCCAGCAGTGTGAGAGCGGGAGGGCCCGGGGAGCTGTTTTTT. Translated: CASSVRAGGPGELFF.

This clone was detected only once. The chain is built from TRBV7-8 and TRBJ2-3; TRBD2 matches at 11 bases. The germline V gene encodes CDR1 SGHVS and CDR2 FQNEAQ. This CDR3 comprises 20 residues. V trimming: 4 bases; J trimming: 1 base; junction bases outside the gene matches: 16. CDR3 nucleotide sequence: TGTGCCAGCAGCTCAAGGCTGATAGCGGGAGGGAGGGTGGGCACAGATACGCAGTATTTT. It yields the protein CASSSRLIAGGRVGTDTQYF.

This sequence joins TRBV27 and TRBJ1-1; D unclear. The CDR3 spans 14 residues. Germline-derived CDR1 and CDR2 are MNHEY and SMNVEV (reference sequence). With 2 bases removed from V and 3 bases from J, the gap between germline ends came to 10 bases. The CDR3 here is CASSLRQPDTEAFF. The CDR3 bases are TGTGCCAGCAGTTTAAGACAACCGGACACTGAAGCTTTCTTT.

J is TRBJ2-5 and V is TRBV7-9; 11 nucleotides agree with TRBD1. The CDR3 is made up of 16 amino acids. Germline V gene lookup returns CDR1 SEHNR and CDR2 FQNEAQ (reference sequence). The junction had 8 bases not matched to a gene; V was cut back by 3 bases and J by 5 bases. For the CDR3, the DNA is TGTGCCAGCAGCTTTTGGACAGGGGGCTTTTCGGAGACCCAGTACTTC. Translating gives CASSFWTGGFSETQYF.

The chain has TRBV7-2 and TRBJ2-7, with a weak D call TRBD2 (6 bases). The CDR3 loop spans 14 amino acids. V was cut by 0 bases and J by 6 bases, with 12 bases left in between. Germline values: CDR1 SGHTA, CDR2 FQGNSA. For the CDR3, the DNA is TGTGCCAGCAGCTTAGCGGTGTCCGGGGGCGAGCAGTACTTC. Translated: CASSLAVSGGEQYF.

The rearrangement joins TRBV5-1 to TRBJ2-1; D is perhaps TRBD2 (6 bases). CDR1 and CDR2 from the germline V gene are SGHRS and YFSETQ. The CDR3 loop spans 15 amino acids. Trimming took 4 bases from V and 0 from J, leaving 11 bases between them. The CDR3 coding sequence is TGCGCCAGCAGCCCGACTAGTAGCTCCTACAATGAGCAGTTCTTC. This translates into CASSPTSSSYNEQFF.